This T cell receptor (beta chain) was identified during a study of human T cells and chemical hapten exposure. Study at large: The sensitizing agent was 2% DPC, placed on 2 cm by 2 cm of upper inner arm skin. All through the roughly 24-week study, the scalp of each patient received diphenylcyclopropenone doses weekly. Study results and caveats: Alopecia affecting every donor means their immune response may not match healthy people's.

This clonotype has only a few counts. Its cognate antigen is unknown. Individual cDNA molecules received unique molecular identifiers in the library. Via MiXCR, TCRdb re-called the RACE reads, giving one row per CDR3 protein. The sample records some 400,000 distinct CDR3 sequences, more than 4.5% being singletons. Time point defined: patch test 1, 2 weeks after DPC sensitization. Treatment of the sample: therapeutic diphenylcyclopropenone sensitization with weekly scalp DPC. The receptor comes from a woman between 45 and 60 years old with alopecia areata. Some clones in this sample may be carry-over from other donors' samples. The input for sequencing was whole blood, taken in connection with sensitization to the hapten diphenylcyclopropenone (DPC).

CDR3 region: CASSLITGGILQETQYF. In DNA form, the CDR3 reads TGTGCCAGCAGTTTAATTACAGGGGGGATACTTCAAGAGACCCAGTACTTC. This chain connects TRBV12-3 or TRBV12-4 to TRBJ2-5, with TRBD1 matching over 8 bases. The CDR3 consists of 17 residues. The ends lost 2 bases at V and 2 bases at J; junction bases unmatched: 10.